This TCR beta chain was sequenced in a study of T cells in localized non-small cell lung cancer. The germline V gene has CDR1 MGHDK and CDR2 SYGVNS. V lost 2 bases, J lost 8 bases, and 5 bases stayed unmatched. The CDR3 consists of 15 residues. Produced via immunoSEQ multiplex PCR; TCRdb's table is partial and in-frame only. The table records approximately 70,000 clones, 75% to 85% of them present only once. V usage is TRBV25-1 and J usage is TRBJ2-3; 12 positions agree with TRBD2. The sample here was PBMCs, taken before any cancer treatment. The clonotype was recovered from a man between 40 and 75 years old with stage II lung adenocarcinoma. CDR3 sequence (DNA): TGTGCCAGCAGTGAACTAGCGGGGGGGTCTGCTACGCAGTATTTT. Its translation is CASSELAGGSATQYF.